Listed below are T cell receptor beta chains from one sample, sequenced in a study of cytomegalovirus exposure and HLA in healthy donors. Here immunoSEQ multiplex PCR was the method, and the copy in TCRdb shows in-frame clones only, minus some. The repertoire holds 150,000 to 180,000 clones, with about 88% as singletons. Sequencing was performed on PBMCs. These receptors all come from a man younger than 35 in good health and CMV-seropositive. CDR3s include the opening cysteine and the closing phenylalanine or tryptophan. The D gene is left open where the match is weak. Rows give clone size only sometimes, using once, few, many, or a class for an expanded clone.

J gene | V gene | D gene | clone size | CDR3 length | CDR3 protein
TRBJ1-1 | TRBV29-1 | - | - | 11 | CSVMGRTEAFF
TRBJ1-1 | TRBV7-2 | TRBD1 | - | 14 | CASSADRGRLEAFF
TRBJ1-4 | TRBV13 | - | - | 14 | CASSLGQDQEKLFF
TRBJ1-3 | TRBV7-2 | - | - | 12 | CASSLRGGTIYF
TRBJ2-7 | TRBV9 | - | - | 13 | CASSARGGYEQYF
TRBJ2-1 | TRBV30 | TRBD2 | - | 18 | CAWSGGGLALSSYNEQFF
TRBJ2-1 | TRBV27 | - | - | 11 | CASSLAGEQFF
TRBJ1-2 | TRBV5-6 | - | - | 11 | CASSFGRGYTF
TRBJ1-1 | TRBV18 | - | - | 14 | CASSPDSKGTEAFF
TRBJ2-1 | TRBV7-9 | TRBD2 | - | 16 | CASSLEIIGLAAQQFF
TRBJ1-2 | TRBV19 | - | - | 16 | CASSIGPERGWYGYTF
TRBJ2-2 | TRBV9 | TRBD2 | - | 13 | CASSLGGAGELFF
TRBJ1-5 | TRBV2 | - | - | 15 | CASTVGGLPNQPQHF
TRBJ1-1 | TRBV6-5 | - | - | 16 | CASSYWDGGGSPEAFF
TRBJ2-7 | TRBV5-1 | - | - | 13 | CASSPTEAYEQYF
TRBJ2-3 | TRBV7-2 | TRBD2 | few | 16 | CASSFYLAGVGDTQYF
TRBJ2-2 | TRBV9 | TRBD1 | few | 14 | CASSRQGATGELFF
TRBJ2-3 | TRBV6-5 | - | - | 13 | CASSSTGTDTQYF
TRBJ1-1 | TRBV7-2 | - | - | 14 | CASSRVPGDTEAFF
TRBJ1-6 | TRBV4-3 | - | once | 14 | CASSLRGSDSPLHF
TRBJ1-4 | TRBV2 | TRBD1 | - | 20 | CASSERGTGGGFSSNEKLFF
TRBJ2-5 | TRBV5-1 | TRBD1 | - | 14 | CASSRWTGDATQYF
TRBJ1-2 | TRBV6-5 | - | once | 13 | CASRELGSYGYTF
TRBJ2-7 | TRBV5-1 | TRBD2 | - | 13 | CASSDPGGDEQYF
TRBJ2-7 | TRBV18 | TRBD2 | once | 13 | CASSRSGAYEQYF
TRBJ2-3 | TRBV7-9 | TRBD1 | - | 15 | CATAPKGARADTQYF
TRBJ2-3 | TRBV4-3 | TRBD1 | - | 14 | CASSRDRGEDTQYF
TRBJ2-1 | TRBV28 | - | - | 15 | CASSLLGGAENEQFF
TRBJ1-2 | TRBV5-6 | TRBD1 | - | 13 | CASSLGQGGGYTF
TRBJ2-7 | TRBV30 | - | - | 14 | CAWSAHRGSYEQYF
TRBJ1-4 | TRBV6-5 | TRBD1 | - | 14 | CASSYSDRGEKLFF
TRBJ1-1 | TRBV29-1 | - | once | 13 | CSVIGQTGTEAFF
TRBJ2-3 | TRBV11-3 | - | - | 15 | CASSLDPGEMNTQYF
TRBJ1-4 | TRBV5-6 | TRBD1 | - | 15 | CASSSRQGAGEKLFF
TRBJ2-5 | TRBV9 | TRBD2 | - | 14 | CASSSGGLQETQYF
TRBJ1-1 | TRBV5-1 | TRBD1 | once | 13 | CASSLGAQGVAFF
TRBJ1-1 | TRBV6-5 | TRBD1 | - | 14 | CASSYRDRLGEAFF
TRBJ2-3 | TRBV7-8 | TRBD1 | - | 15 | CASSPGTASTDTQYF
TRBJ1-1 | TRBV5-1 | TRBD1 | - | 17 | CASSHGQGIVRNTEAFF
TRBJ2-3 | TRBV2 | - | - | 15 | CASGYRPGGTDTQYF
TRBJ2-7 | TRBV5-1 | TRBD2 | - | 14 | CASSPGGATYEQYF
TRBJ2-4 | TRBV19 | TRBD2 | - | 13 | CASKAGAGNIQYF
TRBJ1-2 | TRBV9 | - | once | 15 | CASSVAAGHNYGYTF
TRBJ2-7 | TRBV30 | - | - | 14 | CAWTARGASYEQYF
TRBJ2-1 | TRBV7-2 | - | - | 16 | CASSLSDSGHYNEQFF
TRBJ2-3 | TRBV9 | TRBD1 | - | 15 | CASSAGTGGTDTQYF
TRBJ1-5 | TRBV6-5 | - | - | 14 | CASRLTASNQPQHF
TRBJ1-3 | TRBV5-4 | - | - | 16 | CASSYNSLSSGNTIYF
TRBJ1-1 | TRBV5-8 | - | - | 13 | CASSSTGRTEAFF
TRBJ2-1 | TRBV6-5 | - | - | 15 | CASSPRDSGSNEQFF
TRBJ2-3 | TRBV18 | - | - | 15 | CASSPLQGRTDTQYF
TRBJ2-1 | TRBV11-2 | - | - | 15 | CASSLGQILRDEQFF
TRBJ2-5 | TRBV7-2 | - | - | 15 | CASSLPLVLAGTQYF
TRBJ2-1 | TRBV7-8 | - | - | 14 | CASRRHAGVNEQFF
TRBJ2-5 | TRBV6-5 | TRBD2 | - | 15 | CASSYRAGSQETQYF
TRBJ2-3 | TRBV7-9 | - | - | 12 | CASTSFTDTQYF
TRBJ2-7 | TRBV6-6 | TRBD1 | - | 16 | CASRTSGTGSSYEQYF